The present T cell receptor (beta chain) was sequenced within a study of CD8 T cells in ankylosing spondylitis (dated by TCRdb to 2015 to 2018). Some background on the complete study: T cell receptor beta repertoires were profiled in healthy donors and ankylosing spondylitis patients so that disease-linked TCR variants could be found. Peripheral blood was sampled, and synovial fluid was additionally collected from ankylosing spondylitis patients. The whole study cohort included 85 to 120 healthy donors and around 24 ankylosing spondylitis patients. Results and caveats for the whole study, not just this receptor: Some motif variants had previously been reported in the synovial fluid and blood of reactive arthritis patients, which suggests shared mechanisms of disease initiation. Blood from ankylosing spondylitis patients appeared to be characterized by a TCR beta motif made up of several highly homologous amino acid variants. The disease-linked clones were reported as significantly enriched in matched synovial fluid samples from ankylosing spondylitis patients. A CD8+ phenotype was shown by the disease-linked clones, which were found at relatively low frequencies in peripheral blood.

From a lookup of the germline V gene, CDR1 and CDR2 are SGHDT and YYEEEE. The CDR3 starts with the cysteine, ends with the phenylalanine, and has 14 residues. Only CDR3 DNA remains: 42 bases, in frame from the first base. Ends trimmed: V by 1 base, J by 6 bases; bases unmatched to a gene: 0. Notes on this clonotype: It has no known antigen specificity. Per-base quality was not reported, and no clone a single base away is much larger than it.

Sequencer: Illumina HiSeq 2500. Quantitative 5'-RACE with molecular barcodes was used to prepare TCR beta libraries. Under the source paper's analysis protocol: A new computational method based on a probabilistic model of VDJ rearrangement was used to identify disease-linked TCR variants. TCRdb passed the public sequencing reads through fastp at Q25 and MiXCR, retaining productive beta sequences. Rows are unified per CDR3 protein, each entry keeping the most common DNA and genes. In this record, the V and J calls reflect TCRdb's handling and not the investigators' own analysis. In this sample the table shows roughly 450,000 distinct CDR3 sequences, roughly a quarter of which occur a single time. The ten largest clones add up to 0.89% of the sample.

Recombination connected TRBV5-6 to TRBJ1-6; the junction holds 8 bases that match TRBD1. The receptor was isolated from a male donor with ankylosing spondylitis. Material: blood, either unsorted or a sorted T cell fraction (not recorded which). The CDR3 protein is CASSLTGGNSPLHF. The bases are TGTGCCAGCAGCTTGACAGGGGGTAATTCACCCCTCCACTTT.